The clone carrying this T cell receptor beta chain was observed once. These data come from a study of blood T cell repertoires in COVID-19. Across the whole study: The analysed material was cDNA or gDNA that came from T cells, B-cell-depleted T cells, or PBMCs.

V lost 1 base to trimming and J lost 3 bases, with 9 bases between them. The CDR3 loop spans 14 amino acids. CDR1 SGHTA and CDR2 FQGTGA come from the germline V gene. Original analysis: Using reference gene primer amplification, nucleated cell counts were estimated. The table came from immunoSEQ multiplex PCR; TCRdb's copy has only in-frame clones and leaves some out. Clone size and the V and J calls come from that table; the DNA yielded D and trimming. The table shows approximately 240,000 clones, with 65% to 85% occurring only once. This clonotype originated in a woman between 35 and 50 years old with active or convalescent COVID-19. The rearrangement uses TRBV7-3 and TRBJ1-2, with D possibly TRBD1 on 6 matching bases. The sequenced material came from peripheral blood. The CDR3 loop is CASSLNPGDYGYTF. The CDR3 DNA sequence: TGTGCCAGCAGCTTAAATCCAGGGGACTATGGCTACACCTTC.